Only a few counts were recorded for the clone carrying this TCR beta chain. This sample is part of a study of cytomegalovirus exposure and HLA in healthy donors. 13 Jbeta primers and 60 Vbeta primers were used for the PCR. TCRdb's copy holds only in-frame clones and misses some; the assay was immunoSEQ multiplex PCR. The profile covers 140,000 to 150,000 clones, with roughly 10% appearing a single time and 1.5% to 2% taken by the ten largest. This TCR derives from a male donor in good health and CMV-seronegative. Source material: PBMCs.

The CDR3 bases are TGTGCCAGCGTCGGCAATCAGCCCCAGCATTTT. Its translation: CASVGNQPQHF. The chain joins TRBV7-6 to TRBJ1-5; D gene unclear. This CDR3 is 11 amino acids long. CDR1 and CDR2 from the germline V gene are SGHVS and FNYEAQ. V lost 8 bases, J lost 2 bases, and 4 bases lay in between. Based on the CDR3 plus reference TRBV7-6 and TRBJ1-5, the full variable domain is GAGVSQSPRYKVTKRGQDVALRCDPISGHVSLYWYRQALGQGPEFLTYFNYEAQQDKSGLPNDRFSAERPEGSISTLTIQRTEQRDSAMYRCASVGNQPQHFGDGTRLSIL.